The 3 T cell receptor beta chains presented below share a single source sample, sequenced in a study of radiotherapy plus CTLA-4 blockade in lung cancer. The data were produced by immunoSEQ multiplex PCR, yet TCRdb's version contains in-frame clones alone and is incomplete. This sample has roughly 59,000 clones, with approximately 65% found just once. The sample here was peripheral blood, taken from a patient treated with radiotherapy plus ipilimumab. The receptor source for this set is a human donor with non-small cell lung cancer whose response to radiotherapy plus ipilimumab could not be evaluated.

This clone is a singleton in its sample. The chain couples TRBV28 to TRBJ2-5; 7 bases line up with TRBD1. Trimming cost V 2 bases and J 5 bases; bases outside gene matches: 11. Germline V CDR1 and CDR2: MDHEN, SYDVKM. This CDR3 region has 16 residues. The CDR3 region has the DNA TGTGCCAGCAGTTTAGTAGGAGACAGGGTCTGGGAGACCCAGTACTTC. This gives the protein CASSLVGDRVWETQYF.

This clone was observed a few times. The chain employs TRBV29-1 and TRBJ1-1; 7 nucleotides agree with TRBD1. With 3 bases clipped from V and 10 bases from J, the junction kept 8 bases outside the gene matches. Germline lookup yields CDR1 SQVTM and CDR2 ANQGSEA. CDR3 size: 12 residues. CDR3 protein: CSVEEGAKRAFF. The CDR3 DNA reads TGCAGCGTTGAGGAGGGGGCCAAGAGAGCTTTCTTT.

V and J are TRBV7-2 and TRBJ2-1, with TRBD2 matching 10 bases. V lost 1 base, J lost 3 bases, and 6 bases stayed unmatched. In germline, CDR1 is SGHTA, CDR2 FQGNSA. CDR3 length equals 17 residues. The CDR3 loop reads CASSLVGASGGYNEQFF. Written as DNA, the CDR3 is TGTGCCAGCAGCTTAGTGGGGGCTAGCGGGGGCTACAATGAGCAGTTCTTC. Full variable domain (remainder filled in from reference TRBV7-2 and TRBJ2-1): GAGVSQSPSNKVTEKGKDVELRCDPISGHTALYWYRQSLGQGLEFLIYFQGNSAPDKSGLPSDRFSAERTGGSVSTLTIQRTQQEDSAVYLCASSLVGASGGYNEQFFGPGTRLTVL.